A single T cell receptor (beta chain) is shown here with its context. Its target is not known. The PCR had 60 Vbeta and 13 Jbeta primers. Generated by immunoSEQ multiplex PCR, the TCRdb table keeps only in-frame clones and is missing some. This sample's table has roughly 39,000 clones. The data stem from a study of cytomegalovirus exposure and HLA in healthy donors. Study-wide points: In vitro, a few CMV-associated chains proved specific for CMV antigens. Most likely, a cluster of highly shared sequence variants arose as a sequencing artifact.

The TCR originated in a man aged 25-40 years in good health and CMV-seronegative. Source material: PBMCs.

The CDR3 DNA sequence: TGTGCCAGTAGTTTTAGGCAGGGAGGTACTGAAGCTTTCTTT. Protein sequence: CASSFRQGGTEAFF. The chain couples TRBV19 to TRBJ1-1, with a weak D call TRBD1 (5 bases). Germline V gene data show CDR1 as LNHDA and CDR2 as SQIVND (reference sequence). The V and J ends lost 5 bases and 5 bases respectively, with 15 bases between them. This CDR3 has 14 amino acids.